This TCR beta chain was found in a study of T-cell reconstitution after alpha-beta-depleted transplantation in children. Regarding the study as a whole: Surviving recipient T cells and thymic progenitors produced the high day-60 TCRbeta diversity seen in some patients. Most T-cell counts and diversity one year after the transplant came from T cells that were newly produced. Approximately two months post-transplant, alpha-beta T cells reportedly originated from several hundred expanded graft clones.

Unique molecular identifiers were used to barcode this TCRbeta library. TCRdb reprocessed the PCR reads with MiXCR, giving one entry per CDR3 protein. The data contain over 25,000 distinct CDR3 sequences, 15% to 20% of them singletons. Concerning this clonotype itself: The target antigen is unknown.

This CDR3 spans 13 amino acids. The V gene lost 1 base and the J gene lost 8 bases, with 8 bases spanning the gap. The source was PBMCs, mostly from graft donor cells, collected 60 days after TCRalphabeta/CD19-depleted stem cell transplant. The receptor's source is a male patient between 2 and 10 years old who had a stem cell transplant for acute lymphoblastic leukemia, so the T cells may come from the graft donor. The genes are TRBV12-3 or TRBV12-4 and TRBJ1-4; D remains ambiguous. CDR3 nucleotide sequence: TGTGCCAGCAGTTTAGGGGGTAGGGAAAAACTGTTTTTT. It encodes CASSLGGREKLFF.